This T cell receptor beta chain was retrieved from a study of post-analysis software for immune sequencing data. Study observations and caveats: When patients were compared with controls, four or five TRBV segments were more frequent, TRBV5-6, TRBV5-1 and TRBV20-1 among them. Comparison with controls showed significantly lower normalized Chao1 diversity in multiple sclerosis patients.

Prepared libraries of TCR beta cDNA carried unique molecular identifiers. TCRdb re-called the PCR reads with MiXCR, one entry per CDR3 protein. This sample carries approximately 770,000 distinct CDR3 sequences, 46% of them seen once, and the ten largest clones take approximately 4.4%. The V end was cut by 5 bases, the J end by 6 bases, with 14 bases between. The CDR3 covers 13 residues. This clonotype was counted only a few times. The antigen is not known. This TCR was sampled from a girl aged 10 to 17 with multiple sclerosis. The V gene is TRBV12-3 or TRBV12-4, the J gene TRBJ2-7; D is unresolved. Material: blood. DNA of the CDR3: TGTGCCAGCAGTCGCCCAGGTGGTGGCGAGCAGTACTTC. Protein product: CASSRPGGGEQYF.